This TCR beta chain comes out of a study of early stage breast cancer tumors (dated by TCRdb to about 2017). Regarding the study in general: Of the roughly 15 invasive breast tumors, more than 9 were found to be estrogen receptor-positive, progesterone receptor-positive and HER2-negative. Of the approximately twelve ER+/PR+/HER2- tumors, eight were classified as invasive ductal carcinomas and four as invasive lobular carcinomas. On average, each sample had about 10-fold read coverage. Across all samples, a few million templates representing 1,097,674 unique clonotypes were detected.

Cut back by 1 base and 5 bases, the V and J ends lie 11 bases apart. Reading the germline V gene gives CDR1 SGHTA and CDR2 FQGTGA. Counted from cysteine to phenylalanine, this CDR3 has 15 amino acids. Only the CDR3 portion is preserved as DNA: 45 bases, with reading frame beginning at the first base. The study profiled bulk TCR beta-chain repertoires in matched peripheral blood, tumor and adjacent normal breast tissue taken from about 16 patients with early-stage breast cancer. Before surgery, about 5-11 mL of whole blood was collected in EDTA tubes and processed within 2 hours. Peripheral blood mononuclear cells were isolated by Ficoll-Paque centrifugation in SepMate-50 tubes. PBMCs were cryopreserved in about 90% FBS with around 10% DMSO in aliquots of roughly 2 to 4.5 million cells and stored in liquid nitrogen. The Qiagen AllPrep DNA/RNA Mini kit was used for genomic DNA extraction. The paper's findings and limits, for the study overall: Analysis by tumor subtype was prevented by the small cohort size. Enriched TCRB sequences shared across patients were found to be mostly commonly generated sequences that were unlikely to play an important role in the tumor microenvironment. Repertoires from blood resembled normal breast more closely than tumor, and using blood as a reference for each tissue separated tumor from normal in most of the 16 patients. Sequencing bulk genomic DNA from unsorted cells could not capture chain pairing or functional markers like CD4, CD8 and FOXP3. Tumors showed around 2.5-fold higher T cell density and higher clonality than adjacent normal breast tissue.

Two independent genomic DNA replicates were amplified for each sample, with roughly 0.5 ug used for blood and approximately 1.5 ug for tumor or normal breast. Following the manufacturer's instructions, the ImmunoSeq Intro kit was used to carry out TCRB sequencing on genomic DNA. For absolute quantification, the roughly 30-cycle multiplex PCR included proprietary primers along with spike-in control sequences. An 87-bp fragment spanning the CDR3 and flanking V and J genes was sequenced with single-end 150-bp reads. Each lane of an Illumina MiSeq running version 3.0 chemistry carried seven multiplexed samples, with two replicates apiece. Processing in the source paper ran as follows. The vendor's proprietary pipeline processed the raw data and merged both replicates into a single result for each sample. Productive rearrangements sharing the V-gene family, CDR3 amino acid sequence and J-gene segment were defined as clonotypes. To compute clonality, the normalized Shannon entropy (Pielou evenness) of TCRB abundances was subtracted from 1. To estimate T cell density, the total number of templates was divided by the number of input cells, which was inferred from the amount of DNA input. Recon was used with default parameters to estimate total repertoire diversity and clonality. A clonotype was considered tumor-enriched if its abundance in tumor exceeded 0.1% and was at least 32-fold higher than its abundance in normal breast. Sourced from immuneACCESS, this table was stored by TCRdb with only in-frame sequences that have V and J called. A share of the clones is absent; for the studies checked, an unresolved V gene accounts for under half, and the remainder has no known explanation. V and J calls plus clone size are reproduced from that table; the DNA served to infer D and trimming. Counted in this sample were 50,000 to 75,000 clones; about 74% of them appeared once. The top ten hold more than 3% of the sample.

As regards this clone: Its specific antigen is unknown. It has no much larger one-base neighbor in the sample; base qualities were not kept.

Sequencing was done on a sample of blood. The V and J segments used are TRBV7-3 and TRBJ2-2, with the D segment identity uncertain. The TCR originated in a person aged 25-39 years with breast cancer. DNA sequence: TGTGCCAGCAGCTTAATACTGAACCCGACCGGGGAGCTGTTTTTT. Translated, this gives CASSLILNPTGELFF.